These 13 T cell receptor beta chains were sequenced from one sample in a study of neoadjuvant anti-PD-1 for oral cavity cancer. TCRdb's copy holds only in-frame clones and misses some; the assay was immunoSEQ multiplex PCR. Here the sample spans some 15,000 clones, roughly 77% being singletons. Noted time point: after neoadjuvant nivolumab, at surgical resection. The starting material was PBMCs, obtained after nivolumab (anti-PD-1) treatment. Receptors originate from a person between 40 and 79 years old with oral cavity squamous cell carcinoma.

Comment on this clone: Additional DNA sequences in this sample encode the identical CDR3. The chain carries TRBV29-1 and TRBJ1-1; a possible D gene is TRBD1 (5 bases). This CDR3 has 10 amino acids. Germline V gives CDR1 SQVTM, CDR2 ANQGSEA. Trimming shortened V by 2 bases and J by 14 bases, and 12 bases separated the two germline ends. CDR3 sequence: CSVERGGAFF. The CDR3 DNA reads as TGCAGCGTTGAAAGGGGAGGGGCCTTCTTT. Full variable domain (outside the CDR3, taken from reference TRBV29-1 and TRBJ1-1): SAVISQKPSRDICQRGTSLTIQCQVDSQVTMMFWYRQQPGQSLTLIATANQGSEATYESGFVIDKFPISRPNLTFSTLTVSNMSPEDSSIYLCSVERGGAFFGQGTRLTVV.

This clone was counted only a few times. This chain connects TRBV5-1 to TRBJ1-5, with D uncertain. The CDR3 has 15 amino acids. The V gene lost 0 bases and the J gene lost 2 bases, with 9 bases spanning the gap. Germline V gives CDR1 SGHRS, CDR2 YFSETQ. CDR3 coding DNA: TGCGCCAGCAGCTTGGCGGGCGGTGGCAATCAGCCCCAGCATTTT. Protein product: CASSLAGGGNQPQHF.

The chain links TRBV30 to TRBJ1-2; unclear D gene. Germline V gene data show CDR1 as GTSNPN and CDR2 as SVGIG (reference sequence). Deletions cut 2 bases from V and 6 bases from J, with 10 bases between. This CDR3 is 12 amino acids long. The CDR3: CAWSPVWDGYTF. Written as DNA, the CDR3 is TGTGCCTGGAGTCCCGTATGGGATGGCTACACCTTC.

The chain links TRBV7-8 to TRBJ1-4; the D gene is possibly TRBD1 (5 bases). Germline lookup yields CDR1 SGHVS and CDR2 FQNEAQ. V lost 1 base and J lost 7, with 19 bases in between. There are 17 residues in the CDR3. CDR3 in DNA: TGTGCCAGCAGCTTAGAATCTCAGGGTTCCATAGGTGAAAAACTGTTTTTT. Amino acid sequence: CASSLESQGSIGEKLFF.

The chain carries TRBV6-1 and TRBJ2-7, with D maybe TRBD2 (5 bases). Trimming left V 1 base short and J 7 bases short, with 14 bases between. CDR3 length: 14 amino acids. Germline CDR1 is MNHNS and CDR2 is SASEGT. The CDR3 loop is CASSEVGGYLEQYF. In nucleotides, the CDR3 is TGTGCCAGCAGTGAAGTAGGCGGGTACTTGGAGCAGTACTTC.

This clone was observed a single time. This rearrangement joins TRBV5-4 to TRBJ2-7; a possible D gene is TRBD2 (5 bases). CDR3 size: 15 residues. The germline CDR1 and CDR2 sequences are SGHNT and YYREEE (reference sequence). V was clipped by 2 bases and J by 0 bases, with 12 bases between them. CDR3 sequence reads: CASSFVGVNSYEQYF. The CDR3 DNA sequence: TGTGCCAGCAGCTTTGTGGGAGTTAACTCCTACGAGCAGTACTTC.

V gene TRBV5-5 combines with J gene TRBJ2-7; 7 positions match TRBD2. This CDR3 spans 15 amino acids. Germline CDR1 and CDR2: SGHKS and YYEKEE (reference sequence). Trimming took 7 bases from V and 5 from J; bases not matched to a gene: 15. DNA of the CDR3: TGTGCCAGCCGTTCCAGACTAGGGGAGGGACACGAGCAGTACTTC. Protein sequence: CASRSRLGEGHEQYF. Filled out from reference TRBV5-5 and TRBJ2-7, the complete variable domain reads DAGVTQSPTHLIKTRGQQVTLRCSPISGHKSVSWYQQVLGQGPQFIFQYYEKEERGRGNFPDRFSARQFPNYSSELNVNALLLGDSALYLCASRSRLGEGHEQYFGPGTRLTVT.

This clone turned up a few times. The CDR3 protein is CASSQSPPGMPGEQYF. In nucleotides, the CDR3 is TGCGCCAGCAGTCAATCCCCGCCAGGGATGCCCGGCGAGCAGTACTTC. The rearrangement joins TRBV23-1 to TRBJ2-7; D may be TRBD1 (5 bases). TRBV23-1 belongs to the ORF category, with a function that is uncertain. This CDR3 is 16 amino acids long. V lost 0 bases and J lost 6, with 18 bases in between.

J is TRBJ2-5 and V is TRBV5-6; D ambiguous. V shed 3 bases and J shed 0 bases, with 12 bases lying between them. Germline CDR1 SGHDT, CDR2 YYEEEE. This CDR3 has 15 amino acids. The CDR3 protein is CASSSALLYQETQYF. The CDR3, as DNA: TGTGCCAGCAGCTCAGCCTTACTGTACCAAGAGACCCAGTACTTC.

The chain employs TRBV10-1 and TRBJ1-2, with 10 bases identical to TRBD1. CDR1 is WNHNN and CDR2 is SYGVQD in the germline V gene (reference sequence). This CDR3 has 19 amino acids. The junction had 18 bases not matched to a gene; V was cut back by 1 base and J by 7 bases. The CDR3 loop reads CASSELPRQGALLGSGYTF. The DNA of the CDR3 is TGCGCCAGCAGTGAGTTACCCCGACAGGGGGCCCTGCTAGGCTCTGGCTACACCTTC.

The chain recombines TRBV7-8 with TRBJ1-2; 7 bases are shared with TRBD1. J lost 0 bases, V lost 6 bases, and 4 bases had no gene match. The CDR3 is 14 amino acids. Germline CDR1 is SGHVS and CDR2 is FQNEAQ. CDR3: CASSPGTANYGYTF. In nucleotides, the CDR3 is TGTGCCAGCAGTCCTGGGACAGCTAACTATGGCTACACCTTC.

The V and J genes are TRBV14 and TRBJ2-3; unclear D gene. The CDR3 is made up of 16 amino acids. In germline, CDR1 is SGHDN, CDR2 FVKESK. Trimming cost V 4 bases and J 4 bases, with 18 bases left between them. CDR3 sequence reads: CASSPLQRARADTQYF. In DNA form, the CDR3 reads TGTGCCAGCAGCCCTCTCCAGAGAGCAAGAGCAGATACGCAGTATTTT.

This CDR3 reads CASSQGWGGYGYTF. The DNA of the CDR3 is TGTGCCAGCAGCCAAGGATGGGGCGGTTATGGCTACACCTTC. The gene calls are TRBV14 and TRBJ1-2; maybe TRBD1 (5 bases). There are 14 residues in the CDR3. The germline V and J ends were trimmed by 1 base and 5 bases, with 11 bases remaining between them. Germline values: CDR1 SGHDN, CDR2 FVKESK.